This TCR beta chain was retrieved from a study of blood T cell repertoires in COVID-19. Study context: The origin of the acute and convalescent COVID-19 samples was the United States, Italy and Spain. PBMCs, B-cell-depleted T cells, or T cells were the source of the cDNA or gDNA that made up the material.

Trimming cost V 1 base and J 6 bases, with 23 bases left between them. The germline CDR1 and CDR2 sequences are SGDLS and YYNGEE. CDR3 length: 18 residues. As processed by the authors: It was from reference gene primer amplification that nucleated cell counts were estimated. The data were produced by immunoSEQ multiplex PCR, yet TCRdb's version contains in-frame clones alone and is incomplete. The DNA was the basis for D and trimming; V, J and clone size are from that table. The sample comprises about 300,000 clones, roughly 88% of which are singletons, and 9.4% rests with the top ten. This clonotype was obtained from a man younger than 30 with active or convalescent COVID-19. The V gene is TRBV9, the J gene TRBJ2-1; a weak D match, TRBD2 (6 bases). Material: peripheral blood. The CDR3 spells CASSVRPTSSYSGNEQFF. The CDR3 region has the DNA TGTGCCAGCAGCGTAAGGCCCACTAGCTCCTATTCGGGCAATGAGCAGTTCTTC.